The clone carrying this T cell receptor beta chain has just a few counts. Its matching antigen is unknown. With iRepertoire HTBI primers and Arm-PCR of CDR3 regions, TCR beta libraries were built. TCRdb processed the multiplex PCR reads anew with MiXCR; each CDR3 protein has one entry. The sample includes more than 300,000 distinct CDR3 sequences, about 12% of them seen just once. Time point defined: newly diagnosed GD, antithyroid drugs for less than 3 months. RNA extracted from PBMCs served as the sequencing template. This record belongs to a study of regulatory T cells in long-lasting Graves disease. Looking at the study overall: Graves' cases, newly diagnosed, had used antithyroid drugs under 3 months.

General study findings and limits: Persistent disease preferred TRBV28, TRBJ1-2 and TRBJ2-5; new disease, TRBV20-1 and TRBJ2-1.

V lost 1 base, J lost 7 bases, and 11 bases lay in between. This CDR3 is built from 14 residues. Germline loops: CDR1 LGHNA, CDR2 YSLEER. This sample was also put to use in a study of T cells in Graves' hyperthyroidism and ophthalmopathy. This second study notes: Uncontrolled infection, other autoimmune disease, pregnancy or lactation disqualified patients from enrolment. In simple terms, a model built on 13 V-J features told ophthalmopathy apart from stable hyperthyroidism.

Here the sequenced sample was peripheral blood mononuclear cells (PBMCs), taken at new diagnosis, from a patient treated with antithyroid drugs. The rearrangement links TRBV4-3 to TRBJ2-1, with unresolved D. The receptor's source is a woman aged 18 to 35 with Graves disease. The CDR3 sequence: CASSQGTAANEQFF. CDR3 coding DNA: TGCGCCAGCAGCCAAGGGACCGCTGCTAATGAGCAGTTCTTC.